The 8 T cell receptor beta chains reported below all come from one sample, sequenced in a study of blood T cell repertoires in COVID-19. Data came from immunoSEQ multiplex PCR; TCRdb stores just in-frame clones and leaves some out. This table has tens of thousands of clones, 88% appearing once. Sequenced material: peripheral blood. The receptor source for this set is a human donor in a cohort sampled during active COVID-19.

This clone is a singleton in its sample. V gene TRBV12-3 or TRBV12-4 combines with J gene TRBJ1-2; 8 nucleotides agree with TRBD1. V lost 5 bases and J lost 6; bases outside the gene matches: 2. The CDR3 covers 12 residues. CDR3 amino acids: CASSRQGHGYTF. The CDR3 coding sequence is TGTGCCAGCAGTAGACAGGGGCATGGCTACACCTTC.

This chain uses TRBV7-3 with TRBJ2-5; 9 nucleotides match TRBD1. The CDR3 is 16 residues long. Looked up from germline, CDR1 is SGHTA and CDR2 is FQGTGA. With 1 base clipped from V and 5 bases from J, the junction kept 8 bases outside the gene matches. The CDR3 loop reads CASSLRGGQGGETQYF. DNA of the CDR3: TGTGCCAGCAGCTTAAGAGGGGGACAGGGCGGCGAGACCCAGTACTTC.

The CDR3 sequence: CASSLYGRSNQPQHF. The CDR3 region has the DNA TGTGCCAGCAGTTTGTACGGGAGAAGCAATCAGCCCCAGCATTTT. This chain links TRBV28 with TRBJ1-5; D gene uncertain. There are 15 residues in the CDR3. The V gene's germline CDR1 is MDHEN and CDR2 SYDVKM. Trimming pared 3 bases from V and 1 base from J, leaving 10 bases between. Combining the CDR3 with reference TRBV28 and TRBJ1-5 gives the whole variable domain DVKVTQSSRYLVKRTGEKVFLECVQDMDHENMFWYRQDPGLGLRLIYFSYDVKMKEKGDIPEGYSVSREKKERFSLILESASTNQTSMYLCASSLYGRSNQPQHFGDGTRLSIL.

The chain combines TRBV28 with TRBJ1-4; 8 bases align to TRBD1. V trimming: 2 bases; J trimming: 4 bases; junction bases outside the gene matches: 3. This CDR3 is built from 15 residues. The germline gives CDR1 MDHEN, CDR2 SYDVKM. Here the CDR3 reads CASSLPGQVNEKLFF. The CDR3 region has the DNA TGTGCCAGCAGTTTACCGGGACAGGTTAATGAAAAACTGTTTTTT.

The chain joins TRBV20-1 to TRBJ2-3, with TRBD2 matching over 10 bases. Germline trimming cut 3 bases from V and 6 bases from J; bases unmatched to any gene: 9. The CDR3 has 15 residues. Germline loops: CDR1 DFQATT, CDR2 SNEGSKA (reference sequence). In nucleotides, the CDR3 is TGCAGTGCTAGTCTACTAGCGGGGTTGGTCGATACGCAGTATTTT. Translated: CSASLLAGLVDTQYF.

A single count supports this clone. The chain has TRBV4-2 and TRBJ1-2; possibly TRBD1 for D (5 bases). The CDR3 totals 16 residues. The V and J ends lost 1 base and 2 bases respectively, with 14 bases between them. CDR1 and CDR2 from the germline V gene are LGHNA and YNFKEQ. CDR3 in amino acids: CASSQARSTVNYGYTF. CDR3 bases: TGTGCCAGCAGCCAAGCCCGGTCGACAGTAAACTATGGCTACACCTTC.

The rearrangement uses TRBV7-2 and TRBJ2-1; 7 bases align to TRBD1. There are 14 residues in the CDR3. CDR1 SGHTA and CDR2 FQGNSA come from the germline V gene. V gave up 3 bases and J gave up 8 bases; unmatched junction bases: 7. CDR3 sequence (DNA): TGTGCCAGCAGCTTTCAGGGGGACGTAGATGAGCAGTTCTTC. Protein product: CASSFQGDVDEQFF.

The chain has TRBV6-5 and TRBJ2-7; 8 bases are a match to TRBD1. The V segment lost 6 bases and the J segment 1 base; nucleotides outside the gene matches: 5. Germline assignment: CDR1 MNHEY and CDR2 SVGAGI. The CDR3 runs 14 residues. CDR3 nucleotide sequence: TGTGCCAGCAGGGACAGGGATGAATCCTACGAGCAGTACTTC. Translated: CASRDRDESYEQYF.